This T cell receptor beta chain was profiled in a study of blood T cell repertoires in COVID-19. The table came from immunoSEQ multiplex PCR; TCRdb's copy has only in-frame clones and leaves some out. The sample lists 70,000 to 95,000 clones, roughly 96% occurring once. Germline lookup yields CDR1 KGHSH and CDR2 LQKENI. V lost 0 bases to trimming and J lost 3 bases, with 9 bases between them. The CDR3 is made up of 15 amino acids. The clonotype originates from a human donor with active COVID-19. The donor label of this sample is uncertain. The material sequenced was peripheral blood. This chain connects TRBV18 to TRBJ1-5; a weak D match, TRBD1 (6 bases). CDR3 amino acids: CASSPPGGANQPQHF. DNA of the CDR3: TGTGCCAGCTCACCACCGGGGGGGGCCAATCAGCCCCAGCATTTT. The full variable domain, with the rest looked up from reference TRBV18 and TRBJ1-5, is NAGVMQNPRHLVRRRGQEARLRCSPMKGHSHVYWYRQLPEEGLKFMVYLQKENIIDESGMPKERFSAEFPKEGPSILRIQQVVRGDSAAYFCASSPPGGANQPQHFGDGTRLSIL.